The sequence of this TCR beta chain was determined in a study of T cell responses to AZD1222 COVID-19 vaccine. CDR1 is SEHNR and CDR2 is FQNEAQ in the germline V gene (reference sequence). V dropped 6 bases and J dropped 2 bases, with 10 bases sitting between them. The CDR3 extends over 13 amino acids. TCRdb keeps only in-frame clones here, not all; method: immunoSEQ multiplex PCR. The repertoire holds about 90,000 clones, with about 86% as singletons. As to this clone: Its antigen remains unknown.

Notes on the study in general: Samples come after the peak T cell response, not at day 14. Only 5 or 6 people who got AZD1222 tested seropositive at baseline. Spike was spanned by vaccine-associated CD4 TCRs, with dominance at 160-218 and 743-854. Females made up more of the donors, who were largely white British, and clonal diversity may have come out too low.

The clonotype was recovered from an adult in good health. The sample was peripheral blood, taken on day 0 of AZD1222 vaccination. The chain employs TRBV7-9 and TRBJ1-1; the D gene is possibly TRBD1 (6 bases). In DNA, the CDR3 is TGTGCCAGCAGTACAGGGTTTAACACTGAAGCTTTCTTT. Its protein is CASSTGFNTEAFF.